These 4 T cell receptor beta chains were sequenced from one sample in a study of T-cell memory formation after mild COVID-19. TCRdb re-called the 5' RACE reads through MiXCR, storing one row per CDR3 protein. The sample carries approximately 480,000 distinct CDR3 sequences, roughly 20% recorded once. The sample comprised PBMCs or a T cell subset sorted from them (not recorded which). These TCRs come from an adult woman who had mild COVID-19 (a few samples of this study predate the infection). Cell type and time point are not known.

The chain links TRBV12-3 or TRBV12-4 to TRBJ2-5; D unclear. The CDR3 extends over 14 amino acids. V lost 3 bases and J 3 bases, leaving 11 bases between the germline ends. This CDR3 is CASSLNGQKETQYF. DNA of the CDR3: TGTGCCAGCAGTTTGAATGGGCAGAAAGAGACCCAGTACTTC.

This rearrangement joins TRBV24-1 to TRBJ2-3; 8 nucleotides align to TRBD1. There are 15 residues in the CDR3. The germline CDR1 and CDR2 sequences are KGHDR and SFDVKD. The V segment lost 2 bases and the J segment 3 bases; nucleotides outside the gene matches: 3. CDR3 bases: TGTGCCACCAGTGATTCAGGGGGCGGAACAGATACGCAGTATTTT. It translates to CATSDSGGGTDTQYF.

This chain links TRBV27 with TRBJ2-1; 10 positions match TRBD2. Germline lookup yields CDR1 MNHEY and CDR2 SMNVEV (reference sequence). Germline trimming cut 3 bases from V and 8 bases from J; bases unmatched to any gene: 13. The CDR3 has 17 residues. The CDR3 is CASSFGPSGSYTDEQFF. CDR3 nucleotides: TGTGCCAGCAGTTTTGGGCCTAGCGGGAGTTATACAGATGAGCAGTTCTTC.

This sequence joins TRBV5-1 and TRBJ2-3; possibly TRBD2 for D (6 bases). CDR3 length: 16 residues. Deletions cut 2 bases from V and 4 bases from J, with 17 bases between. CDR1 is SGHRS, CDR2 YFSETQ, per germline. CDR3 nucleotides: TGCGCCAGCAGCTTCGGGCAGGGACTTGAGGCAGATACGCAGTATTTT. It encodes CASSFGQGLEADTQYF.